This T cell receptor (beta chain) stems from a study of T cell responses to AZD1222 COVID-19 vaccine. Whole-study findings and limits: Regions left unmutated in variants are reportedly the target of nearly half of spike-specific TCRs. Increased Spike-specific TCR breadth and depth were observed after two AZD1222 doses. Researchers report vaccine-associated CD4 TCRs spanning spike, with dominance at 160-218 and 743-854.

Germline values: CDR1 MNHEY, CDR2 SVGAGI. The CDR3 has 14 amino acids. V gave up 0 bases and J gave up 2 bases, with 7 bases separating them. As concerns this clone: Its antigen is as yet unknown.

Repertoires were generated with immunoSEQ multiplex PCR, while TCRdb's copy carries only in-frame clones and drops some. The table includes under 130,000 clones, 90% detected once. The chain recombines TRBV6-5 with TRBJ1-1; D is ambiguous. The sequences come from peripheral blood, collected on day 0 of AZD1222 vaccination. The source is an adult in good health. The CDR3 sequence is CASSYSRRNTEAFF. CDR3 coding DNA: TGTGCCAGCAGTTACTCGAGGAGAAACACTGAAGCTTTCTTT.